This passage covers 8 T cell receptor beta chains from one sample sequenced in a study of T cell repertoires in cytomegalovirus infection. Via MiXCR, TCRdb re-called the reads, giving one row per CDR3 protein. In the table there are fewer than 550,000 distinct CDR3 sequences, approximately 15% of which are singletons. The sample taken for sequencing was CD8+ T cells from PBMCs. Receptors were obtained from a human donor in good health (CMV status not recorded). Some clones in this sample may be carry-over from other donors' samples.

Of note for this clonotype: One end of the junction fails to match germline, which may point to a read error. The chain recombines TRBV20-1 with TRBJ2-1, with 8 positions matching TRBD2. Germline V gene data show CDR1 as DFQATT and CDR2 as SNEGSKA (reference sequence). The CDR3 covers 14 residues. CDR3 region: CSARSSREDHEQLF. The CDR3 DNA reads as TGCAGTGCTAGGAGTTCGCGGGAGGACCATGAGCAGTTATTC.

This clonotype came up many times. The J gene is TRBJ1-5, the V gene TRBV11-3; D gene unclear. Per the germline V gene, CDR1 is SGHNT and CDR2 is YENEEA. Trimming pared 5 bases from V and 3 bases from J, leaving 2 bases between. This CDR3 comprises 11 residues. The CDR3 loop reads CASSVNQPQHF. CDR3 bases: TGTGCCAGCAGCGTCAATCAGCCCCAGCATTTT. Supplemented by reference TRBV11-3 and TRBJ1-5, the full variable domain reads EAGVVQSPRYKIIEKKQPVAFWCNPISGHNTLYWYLQNLGQGPELLIRYENEEAVDDSQLPKDRFSAERLKGVDSTLKIQPAELGDSAVYLCASSVNQPQHFGDGTRLSIL.

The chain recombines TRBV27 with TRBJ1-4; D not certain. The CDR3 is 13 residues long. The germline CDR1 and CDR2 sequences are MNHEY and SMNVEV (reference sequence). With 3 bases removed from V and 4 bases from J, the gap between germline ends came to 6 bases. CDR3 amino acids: CASSFIVNEKLFF. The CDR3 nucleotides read TGTGCCAGCAGTTTTATCGTTAATGAAAAACTGTTTTTT.

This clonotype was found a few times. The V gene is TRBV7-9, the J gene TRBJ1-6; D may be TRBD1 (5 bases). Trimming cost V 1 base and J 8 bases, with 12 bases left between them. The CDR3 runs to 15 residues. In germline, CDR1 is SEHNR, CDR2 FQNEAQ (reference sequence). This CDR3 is CASSLVQGRDSPLHF. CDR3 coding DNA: TGTGCCAGCAGCTTAGTTCAGGGCAGAGATTCACCCCTCCACTTT.

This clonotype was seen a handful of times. CDR3 nucleotide sequence: TGTGCCAGCAGTCCCGCGGAGTCCAACAATGAGCAGTTCTTC. Translation: CASSPAESNNEQFF. This chain links TRBV6-5 with TRBJ2-1; unclear D gene. Per the germline V gene, CDR1 is MNHEY and CDR2 is SVGAGI. The CDR3 totals 14 residues. The germline V and J ends were trimmed by 5 bases and 5 bases, with 13 bases remaining between them.

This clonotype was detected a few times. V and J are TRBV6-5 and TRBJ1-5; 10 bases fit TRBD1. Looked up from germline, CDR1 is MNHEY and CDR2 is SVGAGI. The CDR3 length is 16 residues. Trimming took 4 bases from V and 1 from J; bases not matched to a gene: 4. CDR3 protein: CASSSRQGASNQPQHF. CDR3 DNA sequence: TGTGCCAGCAGTTCTCGACAGGGGGCAAGCAATCAGCCCCAGCATTTT.

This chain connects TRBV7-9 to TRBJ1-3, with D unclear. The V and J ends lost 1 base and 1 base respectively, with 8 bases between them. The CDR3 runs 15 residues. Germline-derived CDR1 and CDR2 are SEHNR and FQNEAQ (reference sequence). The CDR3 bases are TGTGCCAGCAGCTTAGACTTACAGTCTGGAAACACCATATATTTT. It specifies CASSLDLQSGNTIYF.

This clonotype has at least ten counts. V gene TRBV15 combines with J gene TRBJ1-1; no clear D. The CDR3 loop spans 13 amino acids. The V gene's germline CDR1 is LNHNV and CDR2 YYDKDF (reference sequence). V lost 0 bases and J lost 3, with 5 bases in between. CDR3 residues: CATSRDRYTEAFF. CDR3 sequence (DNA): TGTGCCACCAGCAGAGATCGGTACACTGAAGCTTTCTTT.